The 18 T cell receptor beta chains below come from one sample, sequenced in a study of shared clonotypes between healthy human individuals. Sequenced by immunoSEQ multiplex PCR; TCRdb stores in-frame clones only, minus some. The repertoire includes millions of clones, 85% to 95% of them detected once, and under 0.15% sits in the top ten. Sequenced material: naive CD4+ T cells sorted from blood. Subset of the sample: CD45RA+ positively selected. The receptor source for this set is a man aged 18-30 years in good health.

The chain employs TRBV11-2 and TRBJ1-2; no clear D. CDR3 length: 14 amino acids. V shed 2 bases and J shed 2 bases, with 9 bases lying between them. Germline values: CDR1 SGHAT, CDR2 FQNNGV. CDR3 nucleotide sequence: TGTGCCAGCAGCTTAACGGACGGGAACTATGGCTACACCTTC. Translated, it gives CASSLTDGNYGYTF.

The rearrangement uses TRBV18 and TRBJ1-2; 8 nucleotides line up with TRBD1. In germline, CDR1 is KGHSH, CDR2 LQKENI. J gave up 4 bases and V 10 bases, and 11 bases lay outside the gene matches. The CDR3 runs to 14 residues. In nucleotides, the CDR3 is TGTGCCACCCAGAACCGGGACAGGACCTATGGCTACACCTTC. Its translation is CATQNRDRTYGYTF.

About this clone itself: The same CDR3 is also encoded by other DNA sequences in this sample. The chain employs TRBV18 and TRBJ2-5; D gene uncertain. The germline CDR1 and CDR2 sequences are KGHSH and LQKENI. V was pared by 3 bases and J by 2 bases, with 10 bases between. The CDR3 has 14 amino acids. The CDR3 region has the DNA TGTGCCAGCTCACCGGGCTTGGCACAAGAGACCCAGTACTTC. As protein: CASSPGLAQETQYF.

The V and J genes are TRBV5-1 and TRBJ1-1; the D gene is possibly TRBD1 (5 bases). Trimming removed 4 bases from V and 5 bases from J, with 15 bases in between. The CDR3 runs 14 residues. Germline assignment: CDR1 SGHRS and CDR2 YFSETQ. For the CDR3, the DNA is TGCGCCAGCAGCCCAGAGATTCCAGGGACTGAAGCTTTCTTT. Its protein is CASSPEIPGTEAFF.

This chain joins TRBV5-4 and TRBJ1-4; 10 nucleotides line up with TRBD1. Germline lookup yields CDR1 SGHNT and CDR2 YYREEE (reference sequence). This CDR3 spans 18 amino acids. V shed 3 bases and J 0 bases; nucleotides not matched to a gene: 8. The CDR3 DNA sequence: TGTGCCAGCAGCTCCACCGGGACAGGGGTTTCAACTAATGAAAAACTGTTTTTT. Protein: CASSSTGTGVSTNEKLFF.

The chain has TRBV29-1 and TRBJ2-1; TRBD1 agrees at 12 bases. The length of the CDR3 is 13 residues. J lost 10 bases, V lost 7 bases, and 8 bases had no gene match. In germline, CDR1 is SQVTM, CDR2 ANQGSEA. The CDR3 loop is CSAWDRGQGEQFF. DNA for the CDR3: TGCAGCGCTTGGGACAGGGGGCAGGGAGAGCAGTTCTTC.

This clone showed up just once. This chain connects TRBV10-3 to TRBJ2-2, with D maybe TRBD2 (6 bases). V was pared by 4 bases and J by 4 bases, with 13 bases between. This CDR3 region has 15 residues. Germline V gene lookup returns CDR1 ENHRY and CDR2 SYGVKD. CDR3 loop: CAISGAGGGTGELFF. CDR3 nucleotide sequence: TGTGCCATCAGTGGCGCCGGGGGAGGCACCGGGGAGCTGTTTTTT.

The chain links TRBV25-1 to TRBJ2-5; D may be TRBD2 (7 bases). Germline-derived CDR1 and CDR2 are MGHDK and SYGVNS. The CDR3 is made up of 16 amino acids. Deletions cut 7 bases from V and 4 bases from J, with 22 bases between. The CDR3 spells CASTRGGGRARETQYF. CDR3 in DNA: TGTGCCAGCACCAGAGGAGGGGGGAGGGCTCGAGAGACCCAGTACTTC.

The J gene is TRBJ1-1, the V gene TRBV21-1; TRBD1, as called in the table, went unchecked against the DNA. TRBV21-1 is a documented pseudogene. The CDR3 runs to 16 residues. The CDR3 region has the DNA TGTGCCAGCAGCAAAGCGCAGACAGGGAAGGACACTGAAGCTTTCTTT. Amino acids: CASSKAQTGKDTEAFF.

The rearrangement links TRBV29-1 to TRBJ2-2, with D possibly TRBD1 on 6 matching bases. Germline CDR1 SQVTM, CDR2 ANQGSEA. There are 13 residues in the CDR3. Trimming removed 6 bases from V and 6 bases from J, with 14 bases in between. The CDR3 DNA is TGCAGCGTCGGACAGCCCAACGCCGGGGAGCTGTTTTTT. Its protein product is CSVGQPNAGELFF.

A note on this clone: This CDR3 is also generated by other DNA sequences in the sample. DNA of the CDR3: TGTGCCAGCAGCCCGACTAGCGGTAACACCGGGGAGCTGTTTTTT. It translates to CASSPTSGNTGELFF. V and J are TRBV2 and TRBJ2-2; 9 bases map to TRBD2. This CDR3 is 15 amino acids long. The junction had 4 bases not matched to a gene; V was cut back by 6 bases and J by 2 bases. Germline loops: CDR1 SNHLY, CDR2 FYNNEI.

J is TRBJ2-1 and V is TRBV9, with TRBD2 as a possible D gene (6 bases). Germline V gene data show CDR1 as SGDLS and CDR2 as YYNGEE. The ends were cut back, 5 bases at V and 4 bases at J, with 13 bases in the middle. The CDR3 spans 14 residues. CDR3 sequence: CASRPGLRYNEQFF. CDR3 DNA sequence: TGTGCCAGCAGGCCGGGACTTAGATACAATGAGCAGTTCTTC.

This clone was counted many times. This chain joins TRBV5-6 and TRBJ1-2; D gene uncertain. The V and J ends lost 2 bases and 12 bases respectively, with 20 bases between them. The CDR3 extends over 14 amino acids. Per the germline V gene, CDR1 is SGHDT and CDR2 is YYEEEE. For the CDR3, the DNA is TGTGCCAGCAGCTTTTCCCGGAAATCTGAGGGTGACACCTTC. It codes for CASSFSRKSEGDTF.

V gene TRBV6-1 combines with J gene TRBJ1-6, with 7 positions matching TRBD1. Germline lookup yields CDR1 MNHNS and CDR2 SASEGT. This CDR3 is 15 amino acids long. V lost 5 bases and J lost 9; bases outside the gene matches: 10. In nucleotides, the CDR3 is TGTGCCAGCAGTCTCTCGGGGGACAGTTCTTCACCCCTCCACTTT. The encoded protein is CASSLSGDSSSPLHF.

The chain has TRBV7-9 and TRBJ2-7, with 9 bases identical to TRBD1. V lost 5 bases and J lost 5; bases outside the gene matches: 19. The CDR3 totals 18 residues. Germline V gene sequence: CDR1 SEHNR, CDR2 FQNEAQ (reference sequence). The DNA of the CDR3 is TGTGCCAGCAGCCCACTTGAGTTTGGGGACAGGGCGCGGGACGAGCAGTACTTC. This translates into CASSPLEFGDRARDEQYF.

The chain employs TRBV19 and TRBJ1-3; D gene unclear. Trimming stripped 5 bases from V and 4 bases from J, with 12 bases between. This CDR3 is built from 14 residues. Germline loops: CDR1 LNHDA, CDR2 SQIVND (reference sequence). The CDR3 reads CASSPPMGGNTIYF. CDR3 nucleotide sequence: TGTGCCAGTAGTCCACCCATGGGAGGAAACACCATATATTTT.

This chain links TRBV29-1 with TRBJ1-2; D gene unclear. This CDR3 has 14 residues. Germline CDR1 SQVTM, CDR2 ANQGSEA. Trimming took off 6 bases at V and 0 bases at J, with 14 bases between the two ends. CDR3 residues: CSVVALTPNYGYTF. CDR3 bases: TGCAGCGTAGTCGCCCTCACCCCTAACTATGGCTACACCTTC.

This clone has only one observation. The DNA of the CDR3 is TGTGCCAGCAGTTACTCGAATCCAGATTCCTATGGCTACACCTTC. This codes for CASSYSNPDSYGYTF. V and J are TRBV6-6 and TRBJ1-2; D is ambiguous. Germline CDR1 MNHNY, CDR2 SVGAGI (reference sequence). CDR3 length: 15 amino acids. V dropped 0 bases and J dropped 4 bases, with 12 bases sitting between them.